These 10 T cell receptor beta chains originate from one sample sequenced in a study of cytomegalovirus exposure and HLA in healthy donors. This PCR relied on a set of 60 Vbeta primers and 13 Jbeta primers. Clones were read by immunoSEQ multiplex PCR, and TCRdb kept only the in-frame ones, dropping some. Of under 150,000 clones in the sample, approximately 72% were seen once. The sample taken for sequencing was PBMCs. The receptors shown here come from a human donor in good health.

J is TRBJ2-5 and V is TRBV6-5; 7 bases match TRBD1. This CDR3 comprises 15 residues. Germline V gene data show CDR1 as MNHEY and CDR2 as SVGAGI. Trimming at V came to 0 bases and at J to 2 bases, leaving 3 bases not matched to a gene. CDR3: CASSYSGQRQETQYF. The CDR3 region has the DNA TGTGCCAGCAGTTACTCGGGACAGAGACAAGAGACCCAGTACTTC.

This clone was detected once. The chain links TRBV4-2 to TRBJ2-5; TRBD1 matches 8 bases. Germline trimming cut 3 bases from V and 1 base from J; bases unmatched to any gene: 10. Germline CDR1 is LGHNA and CDR2 is YNFKEQ. This CDR3 is 17 amino acids long. CDR3 sequence: CASSQETTGTGQETQYF. The CDR3 DNA follows: TGTGCCAGCAGCCAGGAAACCACCGGGACAGGCCAAGAGACCCAGTACTTC.

The CDR3: CASSPTSGGTTDTQYF. DNA for the CDR3: TGTGCCAGCTCACCCACTAGCGGGGGGACGACAGATACGCAGTATTTT. V gene TRBV18 combines with J gene TRBJ2-3, with 12 bases that match TRBD2. The CDR3 is 16 amino acids. With V trimmed by 3 bases and J by 3 bases, 4 bases remained unmatched. From germline, CDR1 is KGHSH and CDR2 LQKENI.

The genes are TRBV11-3 and TRBJ2-2; tentative D call: TRBD2 (6 bases). Trimming took off 5 bases at V and 3 bases at J, with 13 bases between the two ends. CDR3 length equals 15 residues. Germline V gene data show CDR1 as SGHNT and CDR2 as YENEEA. The CDR3 spells CASSLTSLDTGELFF. CDR3 DNA: TGTGCCAGCAGCCTAACTAGCCTTGACACCGGGGAGCTGTTTTTT.

Only one count was recorded for this clone. This rearrangement joins TRBV11-3 to TRBJ2-5, with D tentatively TRBD1 (7 bases). The V gene's germline CDR1 is SGHNT and CDR2 YENEEA. The length of the CDR3 is 20 residues. V was cut by 3 bases and J by 2 bases, with 28 bases left in between. The CDR3 reads CASSLFGQAPREPTQETQYF. CDR3 in DNA: TGTGCCAGCAGCTTGTTTGGACAGGCACCGCGGGAACCTACTCAAGAGACCCAGTACTTC.

This clone has more than one count but fewer than ten. The CDR3 DNA is TGTGCCAGCTCACCACAACAGGCAGAGACCCAGTACTTC. Residues: CASSPQQAETQYF. The chain employs TRBV18 and TRBJ2-5; maybe TRBD1 (5 bases). The V gene lost 1 base and the J gene lost 4 bases, with 7 bases spanning the gap. The CDR3 extends over 13 amino acids. The germline CDR1 and CDR2 sequences are KGHSH and LQKENI.

The chain carries TRBV4-3 and TRBJ2-5, with 10 bases identical to TRBD1. The last part of the DNA fits TRBJ2-7 better; the J call may be wrong. The CDR3 consists of 15 residues. Germline V gene lookup returns CDR1 LGHNA and CDR2 YSLEER. The CDR3 loop reads CASSQAGTGAHEQYF. CDR3 sequence (DNA): TGCGCCAGCAGCCAAGCCGGGACAGGGGCTCACGAGCAGTACTTC.

CDR3 in amino acids: CASSQDRVVVLHEQYF. In nucleotides, the CDR3 is TGCGCCAGCAGCCAAGATCGGGTAGTGGTCTTACACGAGCAGTACTTC. The chain employs TRBV4-3 and TRBJ2-5; D call uncertain. The J call could be wrong; TRBJ2-7 is a better fit for the DNA end. The CDR3 is 16 amino acids. From germline, CDR1 is LGHNA and CDR2 YSLEER.

This sequence joins TRBV18 and TRBJ1-2; 9 bases map to TRBD1. The V segment lost 3 bases and the J segment 8 bases; nucleotides outside the gene matches: 7. CDR1 and CDR2 (germline): KGHSH, LQKENI. This CDR3 region has 14 residues. The CDR3 loop is CASSPQQGAGGYTF. CDR3 coding DNA: TGTGCCAGCTCACCCCAACAGGGGGCGGGGGGCTACACCTTC.

The chain recombines TRBV30 with TRBJ1-2; the D gene is possibly TRBD1 (5 bases). Trimming took 3 bases from V and 0 from J, leaving 14 bases between them. Germline lookup yields CDR1 GTSNPN and CDR2 SVGIG (reference sequence). The CDR3 has 15 amino acids. The CDR3 DNA reads as TGTGCCTGGAGCGATACAGGTCTAGCTAACTATGGCTACACCTTC. Translated: CAWSDTGLANYGYTF.